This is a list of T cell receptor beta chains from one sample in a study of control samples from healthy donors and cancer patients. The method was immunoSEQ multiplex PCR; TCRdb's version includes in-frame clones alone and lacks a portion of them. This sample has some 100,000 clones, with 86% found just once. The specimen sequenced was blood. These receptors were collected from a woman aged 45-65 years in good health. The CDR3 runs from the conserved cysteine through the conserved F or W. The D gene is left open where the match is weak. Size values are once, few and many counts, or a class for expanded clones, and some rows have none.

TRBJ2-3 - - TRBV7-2 CASSLAVWDTQYF TGTGCCAGCAGCTTAGCGGTCTGGGATACGCAGTATTTT
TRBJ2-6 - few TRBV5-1 CASSVFGARGANVLTF TGCGCCAGCAGCGTTTTTGGGGCGCGGGGGGCCAACGTCCTGACTTTC
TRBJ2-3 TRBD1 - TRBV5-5 CASSFSGTGGDTQYF TGTGCCAGCAGCTTCTCCGGGACAGGGGGCGATACGCAGTATTTT
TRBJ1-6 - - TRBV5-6 CASSSNWIAGNSPLHF TGTGCCAGCAGCTCCAACTGGATAGCGGGGAATTCACCCCTCCACTTT
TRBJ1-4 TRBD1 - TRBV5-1 CASSLGDSLKGRMFF TGCGCCAGCAGCTTGGGGGACAGCTTAAAGGGGAGGATGTTTTTT
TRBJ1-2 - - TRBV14 CASSQDRHSYTF TGTGCCAGCAGCCAAGATCGGCATAGCTACACCTTC
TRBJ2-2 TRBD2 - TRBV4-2 CASSQVTSRDTGELFF TGTGCCAGCAGCCAAGTGACTAGCCGAGACACCGGGGAGCTGTTTTTT
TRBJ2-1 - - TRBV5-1 CASSSPGSSNEQFF TGCGCCAGCAGCTCCCCGGGTAGCAGCAATGAGCAGTTCTTC
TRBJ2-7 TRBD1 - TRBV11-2 CASSLDSWRQGSYEQYF TGTGCCAGCAGCTTAGATAGTTGGAGACAGGGATCTTACGAGCAGTACTTC
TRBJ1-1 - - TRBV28 CASSRGGVNTEAFF TGTGCCAGCAGCCGCGGGGGGGTGAACACTGAAGCTTTCTTT
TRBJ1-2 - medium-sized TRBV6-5 CASSPEQGWVGYTF TGTGCCAGCAGCCCCGAACAGGGATGGGTTGGCTACACCTTC
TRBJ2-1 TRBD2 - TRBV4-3 CASSQTSGGNNEQFF TGCGCCAGCAGCCAGACTAGCGGGGGAAACAATGAGCAGTTCTTC
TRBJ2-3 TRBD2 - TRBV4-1 CASSQAGGLAGGRPDTQYF TGCGCCAGCAGCCAAGCCGGGGGACTAGCGGGAGGTCGCCCAGATACGCAGTATTTT
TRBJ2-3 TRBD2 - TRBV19 CASRASGGSTDTQYF TGTGCCAGTAGGGCTAGCGGGGGAAGCACAGATACGCAGTATTTT
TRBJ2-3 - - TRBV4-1 CASSQGRATDTQYF TGCGCCAGCAGCCAAGGCCGGGCCACAGATACGCAGTATTTT
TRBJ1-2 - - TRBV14 CASSQGTNPYGYTF TGTGCCAGCAGCCAGGGGACAAACCCTTATGGCTACACCTTC
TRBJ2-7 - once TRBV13 CASSLVGRRGLKKYEQYF TGTGCCAGCAGCTTAGTTGGTAGGCGGGGGCTGAAAAAGTACGAGCAGTACTTC
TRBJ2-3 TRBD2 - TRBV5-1 CASSLGLAGIDTQYF TGCGCCAGCAGCTTAGGACTAGCGGGAATAGATACGCAGTATTTT
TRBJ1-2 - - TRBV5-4 CASSLQGVGGYTF TGTGCCAGCAGCTTACAGGGTGTCGGTGGCTACACCTTC
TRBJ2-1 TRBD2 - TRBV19 CASSMGLAGGYPKSSEQFF TGTGCCAGTAGTATGGGACTAGCGGGAGGGTATCCCAAGTCGAGTGAGCAGTTCTTC
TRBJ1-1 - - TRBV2 CASKKRLDMNTEAFF TGTGCCAGCAAAAAGCGGCTCGACATGAACACTGAAGCTTTCTTT
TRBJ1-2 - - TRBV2 CASSKGASLYGYTF TGTGCCAGCAGCAAAGGGGCCAGCCTATATGGCTACACCTTC
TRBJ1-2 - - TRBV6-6 CASSRLRDYGYTF TGTGCCAGCAGCAGACTCAGGGACTATGGCTACACCTTC
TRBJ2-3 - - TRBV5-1 CASSLVADTQYF TGCGCCAGCAGCTTGGTAGCGGATACGCAGTATTTT
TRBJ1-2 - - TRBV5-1 CASSLARLSNYGYTF TGCGCCAGCAGCTTGGCTCGGTTATCAAACTATGGCTACACCTTC
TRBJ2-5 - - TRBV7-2 CASKDRGGTGGHSETQYF TGTGCCAGCAAAGACAGGGGTGGTACGGGGGGGCATTCTGAGACCCAGTACTTC
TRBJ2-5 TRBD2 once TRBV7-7 CASSLGSGGAEKTQYF TGTGCCAGCAGCTTGGGTAGCGGGGGGGCTGAAAAGACCCAGTACTTC
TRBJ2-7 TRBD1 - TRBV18 CASSGQGTYEQYF TGTGCCAGCTCAGGACAGGGGACATACGAGCAGTACTTC
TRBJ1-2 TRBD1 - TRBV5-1 CASSLGTGEGYGYTF TGCGCCAGCAGCCTTGGGACAGGGGAAGGCTATGGCTACACCTTC
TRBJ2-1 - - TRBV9 CASSSYNWNEQFF TGTGCCAGCAGCAGTTATAACTGGAATGAGCAGTTCTTC
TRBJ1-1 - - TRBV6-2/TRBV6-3 CASSYPQGSFEAFF TGTGCCAGCAGTTACCCTCAGGGGAGCTTTGAAGCTTTCTTT
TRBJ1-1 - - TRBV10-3 CASMGPGTNTEAFF TGTGCCAGCATGGGTCCAGGGACGAACACTGAAGCTTTCTTT
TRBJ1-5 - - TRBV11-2 CASSLTSNQPQHF TGTGCCAGCAGCTTAACCAGCAATCAGCCCCAGCATTTT
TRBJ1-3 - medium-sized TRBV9 CASSPRGVGGNTIYF TGTGCCAGCAGCCCCCGAGGGGTTGGTGGAAACACCATATATTTT
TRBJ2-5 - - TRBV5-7 CASSLITPAGRETQYF TGTGCCAGCAGCTTGATAACCCCGGCCGGTCGGGAGACCCAGTACTTC
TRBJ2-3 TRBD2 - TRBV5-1 CASSYRTSGDELSSTDTQYF TGCGCCAGCAGCTACCGGACTAGCGGGGACGAGTTATCTAGCACAGATACGCAGTATTTT
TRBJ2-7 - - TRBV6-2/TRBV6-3 CASSYSGVPEQYF TGTGCCAGCAGTTACTCCGGCGTCCCCGAGCAGTACTTC
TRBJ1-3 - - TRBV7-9 CASSLVRPSSGNTIYF TGTGCCAGCAGCTTAGTGAGGCCTTCCTCTGGAAACACCATATATTTT
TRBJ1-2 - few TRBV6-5 CASSRQGGAGHGYTF TGTGCCAGCAGTCGACAAGGCGGGGCAGGGCATGGCTACACCTTC
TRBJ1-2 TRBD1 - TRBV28 CASSSGSEGARGYTF TGTGCCAGCAGTTCCGGCTCGGAGGGGGCTCGTGGCTACACCTTC
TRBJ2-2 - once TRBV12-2 CASRLALFLENPTGELFF TGTGCAAGTCGCTTAGCGTTGTTCCTTGAGAACCCCACCGGGGAGCTGTTTTTT
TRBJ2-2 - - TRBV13 CASSSSDLLERSNTGELFF TGTGCCAGCAGCTCCTCCGACCTCCTGGAGCGGTCGAACACCGGGGAGCTGTTTTTT
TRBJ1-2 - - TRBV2 CASQSDSNYGYTF TGTGCCAGCCAGTCAGACTCCAACTATGGCTACACCTTC
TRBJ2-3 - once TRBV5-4 CASSLEVLGDTQYF TGTGCCAGCAGCTTGGAGGTCCTAGGGGATACGCAGTATTTT
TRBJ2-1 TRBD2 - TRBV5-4 CASSSSGTRTNEQFF TGTGCCAGCAGCTCCTCCGGGACTAGAACTAATGAGCAGTTCTTC
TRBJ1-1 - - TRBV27 CASSWGEGTEAFF TGTGCCAGCAGTTGGGGAGAGGGGACTGAAGCTTTCTTT
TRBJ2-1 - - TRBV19 CATRTGNGDEQFF TGTGCCACTAGGACTGGGAACGGCGATGAGCAGTTCTTC
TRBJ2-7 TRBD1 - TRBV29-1 CSVGGQGRGIEQYF TGCAGCGTTGGAGGACAGGGAAGGGGAATCGAGCAGTACTTC
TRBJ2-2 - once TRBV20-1 CSVRGTGELFF TGCAGTGTCCGGGGGACCGGGGAGCTGTTTTTT
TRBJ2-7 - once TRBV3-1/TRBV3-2 CASSQGASYEQYF TGTGCCAGCAGCCAAGGGGCTAGCTACGAGCAGTACTTC
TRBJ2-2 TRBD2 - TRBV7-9 CASSSGRDATGELFF TGTGCCAGCAGTAGCGGGAGGGACGCAACCGGGGAGCTGTTTTTT
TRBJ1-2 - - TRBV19 CASSIVGSGYTF TGTGCCAGTAGTATCGTCGGGAGCGGCTACACCTTC
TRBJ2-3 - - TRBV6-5 CASRRVADTQYF TGTGCCAGTCGGAGGGTGGCAGATACGCAGTATTTT